The 2 T cell receptor beta chains below come from one sample, sequenced in a study of T cells in Graves' hyperthyroidism and ophthalmopathy. Template material for amplifying TCR beta CDR3 regions consisted of RNA transcripts. A set of HTBI primers served as the primers for a first-round RT-PCR of the TCR CDR3. A single record per CDR3 protein comes from TCRdb applying MiXCR to the multiplex PCR reads. Of approximately 350,000 distinct CDR3 sequences listed, 15% are singletons. The sequenced material came from blood. These receptors came from a woman between 55 and 75 years old with Graves' ophthalmopathy.

The rearrangement joins TRBV9 to TRBJ2-5, with D hard to call. V lost 0 bases to trimming and J lost 4 bases, with 13 bases between them. Looked up from germline, CDR1 is SGDLS and CDR2 is YYNGEE. There are 15 residues in the CDR3. CDR3 sequence (DNA): TGTGCCAGCAGCGTAGGGGCAGGATTCCGAGAGACCCAGTACTTC. It encodes CASSVGAGFRETQYF.

This clonotype occurred a few times. This chain uses TRBV7-9 with TRBJ2-1, with 9 bases fitting TRBD2. The CDR3 runs to 16 residues. Germline V lookup: CDR1 SEHNR, CDR2 FQNEAQ (reference sequence). V was clipped by 0 bases and J by 3 bases; unmatched bases: 3. The CDR3 is CASSLAGLAGYNEQFF. CDR3 nucleotides: TGTGCCAGCAGCTTAGCGGGACTAGCAGGCTACAATGAGCAGTTCTTC.